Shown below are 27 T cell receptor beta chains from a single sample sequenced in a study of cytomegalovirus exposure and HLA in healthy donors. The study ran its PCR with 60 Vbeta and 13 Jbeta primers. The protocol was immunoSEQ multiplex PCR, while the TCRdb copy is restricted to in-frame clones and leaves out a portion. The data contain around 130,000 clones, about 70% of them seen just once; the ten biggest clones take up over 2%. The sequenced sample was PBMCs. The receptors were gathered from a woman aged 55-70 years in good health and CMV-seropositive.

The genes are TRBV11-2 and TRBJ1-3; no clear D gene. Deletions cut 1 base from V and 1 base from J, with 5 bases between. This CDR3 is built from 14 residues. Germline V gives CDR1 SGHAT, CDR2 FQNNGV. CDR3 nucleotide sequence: TGTGCCAGCAGCTTAGCAGTATCTGGAAACACCATATATTTT. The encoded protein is CASSLAVSGNTIYF.

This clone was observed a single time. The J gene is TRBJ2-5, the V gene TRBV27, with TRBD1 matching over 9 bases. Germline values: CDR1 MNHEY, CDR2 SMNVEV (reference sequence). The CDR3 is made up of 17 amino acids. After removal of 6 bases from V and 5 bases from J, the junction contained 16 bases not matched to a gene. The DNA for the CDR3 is TGTGCCAGCAGAGGGATGTGGGGACAGGGAATTAGGGAGACCCAGTACTTC. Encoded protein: CASRGMWGQGIRETQYF.

The CDR3 DNA reads as TGTGCCAGCAGCTTAGACCAGGGACAGCCCTACAATGAGCAGTTCTTC. It specifies CASSLDQGQPYNEQFF. V gene TRBV11-3 combines with J gene TRBJ2-1; 7 positions agree with TRBD1. The CDR3 loop spans 16 amino acids. Germline V CDR1 and CDR2: SGHNT, YENEEA. J was trimmed by 2 bases and V by 0 bases; bases with no gene match: 4.

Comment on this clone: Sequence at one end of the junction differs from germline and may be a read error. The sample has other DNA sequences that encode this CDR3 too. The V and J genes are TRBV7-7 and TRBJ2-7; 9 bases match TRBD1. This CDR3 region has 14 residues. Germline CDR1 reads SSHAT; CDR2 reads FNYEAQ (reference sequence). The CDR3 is CASSPGQGTYEQYF. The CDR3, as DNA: TGTGCTAGCAGCCCGGGACAGGGAACCTACGAGCAGTACTTC. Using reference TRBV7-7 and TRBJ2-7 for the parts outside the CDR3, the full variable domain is GAGVSQSPRYKVTKRGQDVTLRCDPISSHATLYWYQQALGQGPEFLTYFNYEAQPDKSGLPSDRFSAERPEGSISTLTIQRTEQRDSAMYRCASSPGQGTYEQYFGPGTRLTVT.

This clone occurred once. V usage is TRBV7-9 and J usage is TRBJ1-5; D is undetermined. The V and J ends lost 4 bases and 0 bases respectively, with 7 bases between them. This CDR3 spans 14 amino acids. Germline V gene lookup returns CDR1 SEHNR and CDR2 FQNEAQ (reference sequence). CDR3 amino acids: CASSSLGSNQPQHF. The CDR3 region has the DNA TGTGCCAGCAGCTCCCTAGGTAGCAATCAGCCCCAGCATTTT.

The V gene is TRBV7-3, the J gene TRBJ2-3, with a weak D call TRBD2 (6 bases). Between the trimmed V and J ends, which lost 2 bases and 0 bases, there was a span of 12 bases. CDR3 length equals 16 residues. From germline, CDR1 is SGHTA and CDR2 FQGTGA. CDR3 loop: CASSLGGVGSTDTQYF. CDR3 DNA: TGTGCCAGCAGCTTAGGAGGGGTTGGAAGCACAGATACGCAGTATTTT.

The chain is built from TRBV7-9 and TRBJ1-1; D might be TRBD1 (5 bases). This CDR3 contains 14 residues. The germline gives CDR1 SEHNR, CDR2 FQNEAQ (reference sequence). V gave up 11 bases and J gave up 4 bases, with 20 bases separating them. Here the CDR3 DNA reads TGTGCCGGGGGGGAGGGGCAAGGGAGCACTGAAGCTTTCTTT. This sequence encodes CAGGEGQGSTEAFF. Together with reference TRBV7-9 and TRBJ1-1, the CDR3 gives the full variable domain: DTGVSQNPRHKITKRGQNVTFRCDPISEHNRLYWYRQTLGQGPEFLTYFQNEAQLEKSRLLSDRFSAERPKGSFSTLEIQRTEQGDSAMYLCAGGEGQGSTEAFFGQGTRLTVV.

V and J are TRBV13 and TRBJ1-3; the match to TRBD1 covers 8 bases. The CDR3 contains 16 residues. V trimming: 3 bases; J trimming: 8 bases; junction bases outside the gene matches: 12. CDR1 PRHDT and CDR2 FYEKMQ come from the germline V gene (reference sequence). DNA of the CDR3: TGTGCCAGCAGCTTCGGGACAGGTCCTTTGGGGGACACCATATATTTT. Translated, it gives CASSFGTGPLGDTIYF.

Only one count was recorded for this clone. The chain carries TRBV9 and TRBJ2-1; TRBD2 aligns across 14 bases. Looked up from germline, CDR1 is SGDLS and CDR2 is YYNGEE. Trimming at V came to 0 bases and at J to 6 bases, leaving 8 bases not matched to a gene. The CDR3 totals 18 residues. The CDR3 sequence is CASSVDTGTSGGRNEQFF. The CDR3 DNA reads TGTGCCAGCAGCGTAGACACCGGGACTAGCGGGGGCCGCAATGAGCAGTTCTTC.

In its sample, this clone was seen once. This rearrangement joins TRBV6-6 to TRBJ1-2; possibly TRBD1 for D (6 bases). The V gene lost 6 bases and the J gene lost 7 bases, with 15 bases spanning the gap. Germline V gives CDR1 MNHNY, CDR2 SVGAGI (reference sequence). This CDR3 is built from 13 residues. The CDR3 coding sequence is TGTGCCAGCAGCCATATACAGGGATCTGGCTACACCTTC. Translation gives CASSHIQGSGYTF.

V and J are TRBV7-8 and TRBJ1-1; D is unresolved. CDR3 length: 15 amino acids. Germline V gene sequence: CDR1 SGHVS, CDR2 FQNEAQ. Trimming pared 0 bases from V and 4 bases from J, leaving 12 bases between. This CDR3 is CASSLAPFGGTEAFF. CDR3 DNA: TGTGCCAGCAGCTTAGCGCCCTTCGGAGGCACTGAAGCTTTCTTT.

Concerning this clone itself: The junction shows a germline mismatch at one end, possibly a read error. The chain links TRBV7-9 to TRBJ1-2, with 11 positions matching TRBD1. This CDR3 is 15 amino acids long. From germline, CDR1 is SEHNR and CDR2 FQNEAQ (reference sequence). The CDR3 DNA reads TGTTCCAGCAGCCCGGAGGGACAGGGGGGCTATGGCTACACCTTC. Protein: CSSSPEGQGGYGYTF.

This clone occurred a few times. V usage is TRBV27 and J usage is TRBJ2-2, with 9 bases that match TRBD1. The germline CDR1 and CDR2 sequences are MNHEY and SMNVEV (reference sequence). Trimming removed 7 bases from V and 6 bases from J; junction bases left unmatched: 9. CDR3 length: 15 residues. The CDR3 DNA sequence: TGTGCCAGCAAGCCCGGGACAGGGAGCCCCGGGGAGCTGTTTTTT. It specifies CASKPGTGSPGELFF.

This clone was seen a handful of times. This CDR3 is CSVERSYEQYF. The CDR3 DNA is TGCAGCGTTGAACGCAGTTACGAGCAGTACTTC. The chain recombines TRBV29-1 with TRBJ2-7, with unresolved D. This CDR3 has 11 residues. Germline V gene data show CDR1 as SQVTM and CDR2 as ANQGSEA. Trimming cost V 2 bases and J 4 bases, with 6 bases left between them.

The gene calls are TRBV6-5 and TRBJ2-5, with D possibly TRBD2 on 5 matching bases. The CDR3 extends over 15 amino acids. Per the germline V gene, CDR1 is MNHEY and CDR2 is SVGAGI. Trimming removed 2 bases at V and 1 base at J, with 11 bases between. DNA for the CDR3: TGTGCCAGCAGTTACGATCCGAGCGGCCAAGAGACCCAGTACTTC. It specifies CASSYDPSGQETQYF.

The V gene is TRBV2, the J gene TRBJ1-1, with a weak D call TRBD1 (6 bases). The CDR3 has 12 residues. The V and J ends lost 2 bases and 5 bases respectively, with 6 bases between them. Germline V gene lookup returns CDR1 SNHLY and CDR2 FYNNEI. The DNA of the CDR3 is TGTGCCAGCAGTGAACAGGGGACTGAAGCTTTCTTT. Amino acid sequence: CASSEQGTEAFF.

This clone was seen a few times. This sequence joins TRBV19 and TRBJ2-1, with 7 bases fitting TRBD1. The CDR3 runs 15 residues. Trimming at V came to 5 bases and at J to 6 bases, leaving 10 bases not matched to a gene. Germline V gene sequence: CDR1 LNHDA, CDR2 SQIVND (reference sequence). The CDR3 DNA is TGTGCCAGTAGTCCGAGACAGGGATGGGGCAATGAGCAGTTCTTC. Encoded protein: CASSPRQGWGNEQFF.

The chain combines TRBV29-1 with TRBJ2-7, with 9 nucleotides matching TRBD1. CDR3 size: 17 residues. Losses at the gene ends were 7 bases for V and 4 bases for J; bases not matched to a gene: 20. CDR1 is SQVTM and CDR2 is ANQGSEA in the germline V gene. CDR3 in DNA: TGCAGCGGATCCCGGACAGGGGTCGCTCTTCGCTGTTACGAGCAGTACTTC. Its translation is CSGSRTGVALRCYEQYF.

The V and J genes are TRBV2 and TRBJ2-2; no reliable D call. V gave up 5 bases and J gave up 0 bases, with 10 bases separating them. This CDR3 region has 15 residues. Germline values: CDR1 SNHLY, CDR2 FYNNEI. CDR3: CASSWRSANTGELFF. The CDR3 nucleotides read TGTGCCAGCAGTTGGCGGAGCGCGAACACCGGGGAGCTGTTTTTT.

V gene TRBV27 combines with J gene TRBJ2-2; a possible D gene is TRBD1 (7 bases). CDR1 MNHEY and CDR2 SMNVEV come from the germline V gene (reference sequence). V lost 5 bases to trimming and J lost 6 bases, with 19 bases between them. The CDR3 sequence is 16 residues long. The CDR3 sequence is CASSQTGRIGPGELFF. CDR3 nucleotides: TGTGCCAGCAGTCAGACAGGGAGGATCGGACCCGGGGAGCTGTTTTTT.

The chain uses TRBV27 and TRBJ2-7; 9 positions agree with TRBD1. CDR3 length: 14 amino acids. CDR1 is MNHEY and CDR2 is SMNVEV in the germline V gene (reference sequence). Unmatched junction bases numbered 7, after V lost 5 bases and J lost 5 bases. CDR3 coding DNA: TGTGCCAGCAGTGAAGCGGGACAGGGTAACGAGCAGTACTTC. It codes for CASSEAGQGNEQYF.

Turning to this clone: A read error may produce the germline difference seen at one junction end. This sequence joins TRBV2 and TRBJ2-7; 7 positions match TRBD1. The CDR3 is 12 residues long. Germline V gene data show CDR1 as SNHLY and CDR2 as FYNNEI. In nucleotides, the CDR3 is TGTGCCACCGGACGGGCACAGGGGCCGCCTACTTTC. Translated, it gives CATGRAQGPPTF.

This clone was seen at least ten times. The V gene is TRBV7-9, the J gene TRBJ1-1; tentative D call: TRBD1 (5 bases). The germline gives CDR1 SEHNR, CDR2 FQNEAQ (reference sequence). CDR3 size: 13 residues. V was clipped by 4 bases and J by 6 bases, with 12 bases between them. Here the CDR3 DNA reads TGTGCCAGCAGCTCCCCCGACAGCGCTGAAGCTTTCTTT. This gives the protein CASSSPDSAEAFF.

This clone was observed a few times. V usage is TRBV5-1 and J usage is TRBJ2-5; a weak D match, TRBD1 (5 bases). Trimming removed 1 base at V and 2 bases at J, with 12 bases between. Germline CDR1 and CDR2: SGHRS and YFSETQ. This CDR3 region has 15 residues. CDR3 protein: CASSLNTGKQETQYF. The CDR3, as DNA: TGCGCCAGCAGCTTGAATACAGGAAAACAAGAGACCCAGTACTTC.

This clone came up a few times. The DNA for the CDR3 is TGTGCCAGTAGTATAGCGGGGGGGACTGAAGCTTTCTTT. Amino acids: CASSIAGGTEAFF. The genes are TRBV19 and TRBJ1-1; tentatively, D is TRBD1 (5 bases). The ends were cut back, 1 base at V and 5 bases at J, with 8 bases in the middle. CDR3 length: 13 residues. Germline V CDR1 and CDR2: LNHDA, SQIVND (reference sequence).

CDR3 residues: CASSLQQNTEAFF. The CDR3 DNA follows: TGTGCCAGCAGTCTACAGCAGAACACTGAAGCTTTCTTT. The rearrangement links TRBV6-5 to TRBJ1-1; D gene unclear. The CDR3 sequence is 13 residues long. Germline CDR1 and CDR2: MNHEY and SVGAGI. V dropped 5 bases and J dropped 1 base, with 8 bases sitting between them.

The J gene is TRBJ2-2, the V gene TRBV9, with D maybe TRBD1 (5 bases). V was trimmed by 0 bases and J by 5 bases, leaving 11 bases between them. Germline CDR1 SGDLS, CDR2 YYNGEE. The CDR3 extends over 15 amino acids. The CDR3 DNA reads TGTGCCAGCAGCGTAGGGATAGCAGGGACCGGGGAGCTGTTTTTT. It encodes CASSVGIAGTGELFF.